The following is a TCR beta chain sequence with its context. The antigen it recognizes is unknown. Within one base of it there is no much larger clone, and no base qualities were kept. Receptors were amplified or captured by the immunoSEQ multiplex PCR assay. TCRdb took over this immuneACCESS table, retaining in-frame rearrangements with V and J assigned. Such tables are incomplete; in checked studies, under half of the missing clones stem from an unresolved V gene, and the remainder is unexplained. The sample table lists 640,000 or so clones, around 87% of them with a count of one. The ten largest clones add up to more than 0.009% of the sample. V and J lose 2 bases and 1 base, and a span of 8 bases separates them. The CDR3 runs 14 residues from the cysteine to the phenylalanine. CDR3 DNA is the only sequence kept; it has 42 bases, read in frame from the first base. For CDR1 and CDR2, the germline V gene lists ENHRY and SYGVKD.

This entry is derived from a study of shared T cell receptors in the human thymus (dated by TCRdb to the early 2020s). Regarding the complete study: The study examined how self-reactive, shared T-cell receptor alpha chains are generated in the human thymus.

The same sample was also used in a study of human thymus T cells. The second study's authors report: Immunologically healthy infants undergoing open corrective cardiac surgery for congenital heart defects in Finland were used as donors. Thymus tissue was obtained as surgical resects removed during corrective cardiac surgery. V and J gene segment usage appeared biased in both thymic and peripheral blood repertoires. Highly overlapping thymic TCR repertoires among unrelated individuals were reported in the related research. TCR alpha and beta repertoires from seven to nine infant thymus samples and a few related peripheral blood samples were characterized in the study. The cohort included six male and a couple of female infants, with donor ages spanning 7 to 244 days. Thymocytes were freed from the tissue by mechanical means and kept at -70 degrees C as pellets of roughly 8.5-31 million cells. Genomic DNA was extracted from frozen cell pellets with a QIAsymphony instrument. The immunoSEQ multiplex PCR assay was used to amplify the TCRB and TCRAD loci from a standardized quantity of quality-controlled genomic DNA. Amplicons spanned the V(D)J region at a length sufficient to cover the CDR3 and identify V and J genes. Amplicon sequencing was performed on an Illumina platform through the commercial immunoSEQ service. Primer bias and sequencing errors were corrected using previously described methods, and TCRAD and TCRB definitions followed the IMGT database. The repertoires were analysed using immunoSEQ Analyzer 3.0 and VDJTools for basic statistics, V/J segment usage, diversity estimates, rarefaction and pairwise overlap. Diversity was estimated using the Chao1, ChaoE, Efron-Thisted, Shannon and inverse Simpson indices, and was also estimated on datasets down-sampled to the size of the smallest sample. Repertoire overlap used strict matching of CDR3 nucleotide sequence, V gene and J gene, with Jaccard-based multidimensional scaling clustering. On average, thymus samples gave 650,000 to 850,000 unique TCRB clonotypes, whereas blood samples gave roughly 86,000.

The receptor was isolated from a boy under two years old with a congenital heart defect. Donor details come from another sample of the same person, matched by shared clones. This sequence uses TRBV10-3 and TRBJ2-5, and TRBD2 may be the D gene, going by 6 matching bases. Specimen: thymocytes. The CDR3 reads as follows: CAISEQGLQETQYF. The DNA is TGTGCCATCAGTGAGCAGGGACTCCAAGAGACCCAGTACTTC.